This T cell receptor (beta chain) was recovered during a study of T cells in women clearing cervical HPV infection. Overall study context: Blood came at first lesion visit for cases, post-clearance for controls. Regarding the study as a whole: CIN3+ cases had significantly higher TCR repertoire richness than controls, but evenness did not differ. Timing of associations relative to infection is unclear; T-cell subsets were not isolated.

The CDR3 is 15 residues long. In germline, CDR1 is KGHSH, CDR2 LQKENI. Trimming cost V 2 bases and J 8 bases, with 15 bases left between them. The table came from immunoSEQ multiplex PCR; TCRdb's copy has only in-frame clones and leaves some out. The table lists about 22,000 clones. All participants had a single incident cervical HPV16 infection, and prevalent HPV16 infections were excluded. Points on this clone: Its antigen is unidentified. The read comes to an end 3 residues before the CDR3 does, leaving the germline J gene to fill in the end.

Sequenced input: blood buffy coat. The chain combines TRBV18 with TRBJ2-2, with D perhaps matching TRBD1 or TRBD2 (5 bases each). The receptor's source is a woman between 18 and 75 years old with a cervical HPV16 infection that either progressed to CIN3+ or cleared (not recorded which). The DNA read from the CDR3 is TGTGCCAGCTCACCAAGATCAGGGAGACTTGGGGAG. It yields the protein CASSPRSGRLGE. The CDR3 in its entirety is CASSPRSGRLGELFF.